This TCR beta chain emerged from a study of blood T cells in healthy people across ages. This clonotype was observed at least ten times. Antigen unknown. Study-wide results and caveats: The fall in TCR beta diversity per million T cells was roughly linear with age.

The V gene lost 8 bases and the J gene lost 1 base, with 11 bases spanning the gap. This CDR3 region has 13 residues. Germline V lookup: CDR1 MNHEY, CDR2 SMNVEV (reference sequence). For the second PCR, which ran for roughly 7 to 11 cycles, a sample-barcoded 5' primer and a J-beta primer mix were used. TCRdb re-analysed the 5' RACE reads in MiXCR, keeping a single row per CDR3 protein. The data show roughly 800,000 distinct CDR3 sequences, approximately 55% seen once. The specimen sequenced was blood. V usage is TRBV27 and J usage is TRBJ1-1; D may be TRBD1 (5 bases). The source is an elderly man in good health. The CDR3 DNA is TGTGCCAGCCTAAAGGGGAAGAACACTGAAGCTTTCTTT. It translates to CASLKGKNTEAFF.